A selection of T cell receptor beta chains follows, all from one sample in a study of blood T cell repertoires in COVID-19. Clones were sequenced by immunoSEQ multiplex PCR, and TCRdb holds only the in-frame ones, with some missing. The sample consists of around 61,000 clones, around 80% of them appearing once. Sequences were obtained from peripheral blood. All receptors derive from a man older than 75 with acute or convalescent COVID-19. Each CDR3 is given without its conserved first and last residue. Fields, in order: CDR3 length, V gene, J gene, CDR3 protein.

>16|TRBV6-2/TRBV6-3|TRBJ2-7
ASSPLFLYGTGGYEQY
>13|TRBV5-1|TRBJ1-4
ASSPPLGVGEKLF
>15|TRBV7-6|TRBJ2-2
ASSSAVGLANTGELF
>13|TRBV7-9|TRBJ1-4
ASSSGRVAGEKLF
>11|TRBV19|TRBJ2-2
ALRLTGTGELF
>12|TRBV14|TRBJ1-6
ASSPHELYSPLH
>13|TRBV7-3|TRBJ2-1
ASSLSDSTYNEQF
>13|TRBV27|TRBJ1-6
ASSPTGTGYSPLH
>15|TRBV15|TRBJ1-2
ATSRDGGLDTRYGYT
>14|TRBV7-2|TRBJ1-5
ASSITGQGWNQPQH
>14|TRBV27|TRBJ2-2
ASSLEAGINTGELF
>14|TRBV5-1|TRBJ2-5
ASSVEGYRGRETQY
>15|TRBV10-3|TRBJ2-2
AISESSGTGGTGELF
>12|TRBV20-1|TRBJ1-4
SASIQGVNEKLF
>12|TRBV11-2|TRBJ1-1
ASSHNRRRTEAF
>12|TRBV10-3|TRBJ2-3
ATGLAGGTDTQY
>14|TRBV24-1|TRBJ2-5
ATSDRSGAGQETQY
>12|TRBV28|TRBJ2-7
ASSEQGTSYEQY
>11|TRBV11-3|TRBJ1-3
ASSRSEGNTIY
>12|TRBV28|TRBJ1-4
ASTLTGANEKLF
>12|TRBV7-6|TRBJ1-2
ASSPGASLYGYT
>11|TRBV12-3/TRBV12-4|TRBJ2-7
ASTGQGAREQY
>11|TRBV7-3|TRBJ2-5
ASSPRRGETQY
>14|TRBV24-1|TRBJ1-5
ATSDSGKAGNQPQH
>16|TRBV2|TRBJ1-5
ASRRYFYPRQPNQPQH
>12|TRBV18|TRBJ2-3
ASSQETGTDTQY